These 23 T cell receptor beta chains were all obtained from the same sample, sequenced in a study of cytomegalovirus exposure and HLA in healthy donors. The study ran its PCR with 60 Vbeta and 13 Jbeta primers. The assay was immunoSEQ multiplex PCR, and TCRdb's table has in-frame clones only and misses some. The data contain about 180,000 clones, about four fifths of them singletons. The specimen was PBMCs. The receptor source for this set is a woman aged 18-29 years in good health and CMV-seropositive.

The rearrangement joins TRBV10-3 to TRBJ2-2; D uncertain. This CDR3 has 14 amino acids. The germline V gene has CDR1 ENHRY and CDR2 SYGVKD. The V and J ends lost 2 bases and 4 bases respectively, with 8 bases between them. This chain's CDR3 is CAISERSSTGELFF. CDR3 DNA: TGTGCCATCAGTGAGAGGAGTAGCACCGGGGAGCTGTTTTTT.

The chain carries TRBV11-2 and TRBJ1-6, with D hard to call. Looked up from germline, CDR1 is SGHAT and CDR2 is FQNNGV. This CDR3 spans 17 amino acids. The V end was cut by 2 bases, the J end by 0 bases, with 11 bases between. The CDR3 sequence is CASSLKLASSYNSPLHF. CDR3 sequence (DNA): TGTGCCAGCAGCTTAAAGCTTGCTAGCTCCTATAATTCACCCCTCCACTTT.

The chain employs TRBV7-2 and TRBJ1-5; D is uncertain. The V end was cut by 3 bases, the J end by 7 bases, with 16 bases between. This CDR3 has 15 amino acids. Germline CDR1 and CDR2: SGHTA and FQGNSA. The CDR3 loop is CASSLSGGLSQPQHF. The CDR3 bases are TGTGCCAGCAGCTTGAGCGGCGGCTTGAGCCAGCCCCAGCATTTT.

This chain joins TRBV5-1 and TRBJ2-2; TRBD1 matches 8 bases. The ends lost 3 bases at V and 1 base at J; junction bases unmatched: 2. The germline CDR1 and CDR2 sequences are SGHRS and YFSETQ. This CDR3 region has 15 residues. The CDR3 DNA follows: TGCGCCAGCAGCTGGACAGGGAGGAACACCGGGGAGCTGTTTTTT. Amino acid sequence: CASSWTGRNTGELFF.

The gene calls are TRBV4-1 and TRBJ2-1, with D perhaps TRBD2 (5 bases). Between the trimmed V and J ends, which lost 3 bases and 8 bases, there was a span of 17 bases. CDR1 and CDR2 (germline): MGHRA, YSYEKL. The length of the CDR3 is 15 residues. This CDR3 reads CASSQDPGVGDEQFF. As DNA, the CDR3 is TGCGCCAGCAGCCAGGACCCCGGGGTCGGGGATGAGCAGTTCTTC.

The chain uses TRBV27 and TRBJ1-2; D is undetermined. Germline loops: CDR1 MNHEY, CDR2 SMNVEV (reference sequence). Trimming stripped 3 bases from V and 8 bases from J, with 25 bases between. The CDR3 totals 17 residues. The CDR3 protein is CASSFASYRTGRGGYTF. The CDR3 bases are TGTGCCAGCAGTTTCGCAAGTTATAGGACGGGAAGAGGAGGCTACACCTTC.

This chain links TRBV5-4 with TRBJ1-3; D perhaps matches TRBD1 (5 bases). The CDR3 consists of 18 residues. Germline values: CDR1 SGHNT, CDR2 YYREEE (reference sequence). V was shortened by 2 bases and J by 4 bases, with 22 bases between the two germline ends. In DNA form, the CDR3 reads TGTGCCAGCAGCTTCTCCCGCAGGGAGGGATTGTGGGGAAACACCATATATTTT. It translates to CASSFSRREGLWGNTIYF.

In nucleotides, the CDR3 is TGTGCCAGCACTCGCGGGGGGCCCCTAGATACGCAGTATTTT. Protein: CASTRGGPLDTQYF. V and J are TRBV6-5 and TRBJ2-3, with TRBD2 matching over 8 bases. Germline trimming cut 7 bases from V and 5 bases from J; bases unmatched to any gene: 8. Germline V gives CDR1 MNHEY, CDR2 SVGAGI. This CDR3 comprises 14 residues.

The V gene is TRBV5-4, the J gene TRBJ1-2; 8 bases are a match to TRBD1. Germline CDR1 SGHNT, CDR2 YYREEE (reference sequence). V was pared by 4 bases and J by 4 bases, with 6 bases of the junction left unmatched. There are 14 residues in the CDR3. This CDR3 reads CASSGRTGTYGYTF. The CDR3 region has the DNA TGTGCCAGCAGCGGCCGGACAGGGACCTATGGCTACACCTTC.

In its sample, this clone was seen once. V and J are TRBV4-3 and TRBJ1-2, with D unclear. V dropped 3 bases and J dropped 8 bases, with 19 bases sitting between them. This CDR3 is 15 amino acids long. Per germline, CDR1 LGHNA and CDR2 YSLEER. CDR3 bases: TGCGCCAGCAGCCACACCTGGGTACGGGAGAGGGGCTACACCTTC. It yields the protein CASSHTWVRERGYTF.

This chain uses TRBV20-1 with TRBJ1-2; D not certain. Trimming pared 5 bases from V and 4 bases from J, leaving 8 bases between. Germline V CDR1 and CDR2: DFQATT, SNEGSKA (reference sequence). The CDR3 length is 11 residues. CDR3 in amino acids: CSAYSSYGYTF. In nucleotides, the CDR3 is TGCAGTGCTTACTCAAGCTATGGCTACACCTTC.

The V and J genes are TRBV19 and TRBJ2-7, with D possibly matching TRBD1 (6 bases). Trimming took 4 bases from V and 2 from J, leaving 15 bases between them. This CDR3 has 15 amino acids. Germline V gene lookup returns CDR1 LNHDA and CDR2 SQIVND (reference sequence). CDR3 sequence (DNA): TGTGCCAGTAGTAAAAACAGGGTCGGGACCTACGAGCAGTACTTC. As protein: CASSKNRVGTYEQYF.

This clone showed up just once. V gene TRBV2 combines with J gene TRBJ1-6; the D is unclear. Trimming cost V 3 bases and J 0 bases, with 6 bases left between them. This CDR3 has 15 amino acids. Germline CDR1 is SNHLY and CDR2 is FYNNEI. In DNA form, the CDR3 reads TGTGCCAGCAGTGATCCCAGCTCCTATAATTCACCCCTCCACTTT. Protein: CASSDPSSYNSPLHF.

Remarks on this clone: Distinct nucleotide sequences in the sample also encode this CDR3. The gene calls are TRBV27 and TRBJ2-7; D might be TRBD2 (6 bases). Germline CDR1 reads MNHEY; CDR2 reads SMNVEV (reference sequence). The CDR3 has 11 amino acids. V lost 3 bases, J lost 7 bases, and 7 bases lay in between. CDR3 loop: CASSLGGEQYF. As DNA, the CDR3 is TGTGCCAGCAGTTTGGGAGGAGAGCAGTACTTC.

The J gene is TRBJ2-7, the V gene TRBV11-2; TRBD1 matches 9 bases. V lost 7 bases and J lost 3; bases outside the gene matches: 13. The germline gives CDR1 SGHAT, CDR2 FQNNGV. The CDR3 contains 16 residues. The CDR3 nucleotides read TGTGCCAGCAACACCGGGACAGGGAAGAACCTCTACGAGCAGTACTTC. Protein: CASNTGTGKNLYEQYF.

V and J are TRBV10-1 and TRBJ2-7; D is unresolved. The CDR3 totals 11 residues. Germline V gene lookup returns CDR1 WNHNN and CDR2 SYGVQD (reference sequence). V lost 3 bases to trimming and J lost 6 bases, with 6 bases between them. The CDR3 reads CASSDSSEQYF. CDR3 nucleotide sequence: TGCGCCAGCAGTGATTCGTCCGAGCAGTACTTC.

The chain carries TRBV13 and TRBJ1-4; D perhaps matches TRBD1 (6 bases). The CDR3 consists of 16 residues. Germline CDR1 PRHDT, CDR2 FYEKMQ (reference sequence). Trimming shortened V by 4 bases and J by 0 bases, and 12 bases separated the two germline ends. In nucleotides, the CDR3 is TGTGCCAGCAGCTCCGGGACATGGTCAACTAATGAAAAACTGTTTTTT. Amino acid sequence: CASSSGTWSTNEKLFF.

The chain is built from TRBV7-9 and TRBJ2-1, with 10 bases matching TRBD1. The V and J ends lost 3 bases and 7 bases, in that order; junction bases with no gene match: 6. Looked up from germline, CDR1 is SEHNR and CDR2 is FQNEAQ (reference sequence). The CDR3 contains 15 residues. The CDR3 is CASSFRDRGSNEQFF. The CDR3 bases are TGTGCCAGCAGCTTTCGGGACAGGGGAAGTAATGAGCAGTTCTTC. The full variable domain, rest sourced from reference TRBV7-9 and TRBJ2-1, is DTGVSQNPRHKITKRGQNVTFRCDPISEHNRLYWYRQTLGQGPEFLTYFQNEAQLEKSRLLSDRFSAERPKGSFSTLEIQRTEQGDSAMYLCASSFRDRGSNEQFFGPGTRLTVL.

The CDR3 DNA reads as TGTGCCAGCAGCTTAAGCGGGGTAGGGAATGAAAAACTGTTTTTT. Its translation is CASSLSGVGNEKLFF. This chain links TRBV5-8 with TRBJ1-4; unclear D gene. This CDR3 has 15 residues. Per germline, CDR1 SGHTS and CDR2 YDEGEE. The V and J ends lost 2 bases and 5 bases respectively, with 13 bases between them.

The rearrangement links TRBV19 to TRBJ1-2, with D unclear. Germline V lookup: CDR1 LNHDA, CDR2 SQIVND (reference sequence). This CDR3 comprises 15 residues. Trimming removed 1 base at V and 6 bases at J, with 15 bases between. In DNA, the CDR3 is TGTGCCAGTAGTATAGGATCAGGTTTACTAGATGGCTACACCTTC. Residues: CASSIGSGLLDGYTF.

This clone has a handful of counts. This chain connects TRBV6-1 to TRBJ2-1, with 9 bases that match TRBD1. The CDR3 spans 15 residues. Germline-derived CDR1 and CDR2 are MNHNS and SASEGT. The V segment lost 1 base and the J segment 4 bases; nucleotides outside the gene matches: 2. In nucleotides, the CDR3 is TGTGCCAGCAGTGAAGGACAGGGGGAGTACAATGAGCAGTTCTTC. It codes for CASSEGQGEYNEQFF.

V gene TRBV4-2 combines with J gene TRBJ2-3, with 8 bases fitting TRBD2. V lost 0 bases and J lost 1; bases outside the gene matches: 3. The V gene's germline CDR1 is LGHNA and CDR2 YNFKEQ. The CDR3 covers 16 residues. CDR3 in DNA: TGTGCCAGCAGCCAAGAGAGTAGCGGGGGCACAGATACGCAGTATTTT. Protein sequence: CASSQESSGGTDTQYF.

This rearrangement joins TRBV28 to TRBJ1-2, with a possible D match to TRBD1 (6 bases). V shed 6 bases and J shed 0 bases, with 11 bases lying between them. CDR1 and CDR2 from the germline V gene are MDHEN and SYDVKM. The CDR3 extends over 14 amino acids. In DNA, the CDR3 is TGTGCCAGCAGCGCAGGGGCGGCTAACTATGGCTACACCTTC. This gives the protein CASSAGAANYGYTF.